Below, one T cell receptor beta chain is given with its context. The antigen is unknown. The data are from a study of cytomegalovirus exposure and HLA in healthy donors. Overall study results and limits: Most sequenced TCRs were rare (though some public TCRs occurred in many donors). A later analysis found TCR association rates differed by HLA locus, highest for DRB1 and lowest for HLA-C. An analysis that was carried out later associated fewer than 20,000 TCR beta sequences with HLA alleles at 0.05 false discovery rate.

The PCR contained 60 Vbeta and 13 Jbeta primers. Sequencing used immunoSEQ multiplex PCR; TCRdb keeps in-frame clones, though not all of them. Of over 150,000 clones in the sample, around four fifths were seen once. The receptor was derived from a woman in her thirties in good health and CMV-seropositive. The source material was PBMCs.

The CDR3 nucleotides are TGCGCCAGCAGTGAGCCGTTCTCTCCCGAGCAGTTCTTC. Amino acids: CASSEPFSPEQFF. The chain recombines TRBV10-1 with TRBJ2-1; D is uncertain. V was pared by 2 bases and J by 10 bases, with 12 bases between. This CDR3 spans 13 amino acids. Per germline, CDR1 WNHNN and CDR2 SYGVQD (reference sequence).